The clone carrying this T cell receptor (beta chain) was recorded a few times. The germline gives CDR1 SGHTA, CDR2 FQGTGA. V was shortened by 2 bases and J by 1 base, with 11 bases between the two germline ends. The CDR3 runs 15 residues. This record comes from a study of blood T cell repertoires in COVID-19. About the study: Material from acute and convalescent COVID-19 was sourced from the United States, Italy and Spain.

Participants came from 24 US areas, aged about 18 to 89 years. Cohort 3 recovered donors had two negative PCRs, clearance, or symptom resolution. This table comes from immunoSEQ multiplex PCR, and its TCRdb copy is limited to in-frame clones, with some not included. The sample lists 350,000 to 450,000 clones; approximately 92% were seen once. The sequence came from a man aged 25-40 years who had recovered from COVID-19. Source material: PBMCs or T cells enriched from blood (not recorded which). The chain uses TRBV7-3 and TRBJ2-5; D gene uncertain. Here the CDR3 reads CASSLVSSAQETQYF. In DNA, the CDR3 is TGTGCCAGCAGCTTAGTTAGTAGTGCCCAAGAGACCCAGTACTTC.